This TCR beta chain stems from a study of radiotherapy plus CTLA-4 blockade in lung cancer. Whole-study context: Of the patients, 15% to 20% showed objective responses and around 32% attained disease control. Study results and limitations: Early clonal dynamics of blood T cells, together with interferon-beta, were reported as the best response predictor. There was expansion of tumor-derived TCR clones in blood after radiotherapy plus ipilimumab.

Chemo-refractory metastatic non-small-cell lung cancer patients were treated with focal radiation plus CTLA-4 blockade with ipilimumab. Concerning this clone: Its matching antigen is unknown.

This CDR3 is built from 18 residues. Germline V gives CDR1 SNHLY, CDR2 FYNNEI. The V gene end was trimmed by 6 bases and the J gene end by 2 bases; junction bases not matched to a gene: 11. The data were produced by immunoSEQ multiplex PCR, yet TCRdb's version contains in-frame clones alone and is incomplete. The table has about 28,000 clones, roughly 80% seen once. The sample in question was peripheral blood, obtained from a patient treated with radiotherapy plus ipilimumab. The sequence derives from a human donor with non-small cell lung cancer who had stable disease on radiotherapy plus ipilimumab. The rearrangement uses TRBV2 and TRBJ2-6; 9 bases are a match to TRBD1. Written as DNA, the CDR3 is TGTGCCAGCAGCTTACAGGGGGCAAGGCTGGCTGGGGCCAACGTCCTGACTTTC. As protein: CASSLQGARLAGANVLTF.